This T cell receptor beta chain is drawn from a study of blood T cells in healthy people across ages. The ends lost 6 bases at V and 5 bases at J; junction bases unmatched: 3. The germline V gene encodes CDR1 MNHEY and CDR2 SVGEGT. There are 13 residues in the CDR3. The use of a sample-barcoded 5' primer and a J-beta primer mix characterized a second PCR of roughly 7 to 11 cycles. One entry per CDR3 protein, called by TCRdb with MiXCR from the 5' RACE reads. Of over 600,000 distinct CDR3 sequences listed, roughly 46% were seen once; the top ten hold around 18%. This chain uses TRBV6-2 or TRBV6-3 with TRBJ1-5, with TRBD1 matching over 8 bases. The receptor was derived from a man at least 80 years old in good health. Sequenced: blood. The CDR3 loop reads CASRTGDHQPQHF. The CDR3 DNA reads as TGTGCCAGCAGGACAGGGGACCATCAGCCCCAGCATTTT.